This T cell receptor (beta chain) comes out of a study of shared clonotypes between healthy human individuals. Cells designated naive CD8 were CD45RO-negative and were positively selected for CCR7, with terminally differentiated effector memory CD45RA+ cells excluded. The donors were all Caucasian adults (living in Nashville, Tennessee). The junction had 7 bases not matched to a gene; V was cut back by 5 bases and J by 1 base. The CDR3 is 15 amino acids. The germline V gene encodes CDR1 MNHEY and CDR2 SMNVEV (reference sequence). Produced via immunoSEQ multiplex PCR; TCRdb's table is partial and in-frame only. The sample includes about 2.1 million clones, 93% of them seen just once.

V gene TRBV27 combines with J gene TRBJ2-7; 8 bases are shared with TRBD1. This receptor was obtained from a man younger than 35 in good health. Some clones in this sample may be carry-over from other donors' samples. The sequenced material came from naive CD8+ T cells from PBMCs. The CDR3 coding sequence is TGTGCCAGCAGTACCCCAAGACAGGGGTCCTACGAGCAGTACTTC. Amino acid sequence: CASSTPRQGSYEQYF.